This TCR beta chain came from a study of T-cell reconstitution after alpha-beta-depleted transplantation in children. The CDR3 extends over 17 amino acids. Trimming took off 8 bases at V and 0 bases at J, with 18 bases between the two ends. The germline V gene has CDR1 SGHRS and CDR2 YFSETQ. This clonotype has at least ten counts. The library targeted TCRbeta and was prepared with unique molecular identifiers. Using its own MiXCR run on the PCR reads, TCRdb lists one record per CDR3 protein. The profile shows roughly 100,000 distinct CDR3 sequences, 7.5% to 9.5% of them singletons. This TCR was sampled from a human donor who donated a stem cell graft to a child with congenital amegakaryocytic thrombocytopenia. This specimen was PBMCs from the stem cell graft donor, taken from the stem cell graft. This chain uses TRBV5-1 with TRBJ1-6; possibly TRBD1 for D (5 bases). The CDR3 protein is CASTREGPSSYNSPLHF. For the CDR3, the DNA is TGCGCCAGTACACGTGAGGGGCCGAGCTCCTATAATTCACCCCTCCACTTT.